The 6 T cell receptor beta chains below all came from one sample that was sequenced in a study of OX40 agonist ivuxolimab in advanced cancers. Data came from immunoSEQ multiplex PCR; TCRdb stores just in-frame clones and leaves some out. This table holds about 96,000 clones, roughly four fifths found once. The material sequenced was CD4+ or CD8+ T cells sorted from blood, taken in a trial of the OX40 agonist ivuxolimab. The receptors come from an adult with an advanced solid tumor such as melanoma, head and neck, liver or kidney cancer.

The chain carries TRBV9 and TRBJ1-1, with TRBD1 matching over 9 bases. The germline V gene has CDR1 SGDLS and CDR2 YYNGEE. This CDR3 has 12 amino acids. The junction had 4 bases not matched to a gene; V was cut back by 3 bases and J by 10 bases. As DNA, the CDR3 is TGTGCCAGCAGCGAAGGGACAGGGTTAGCTTTCTTT. This codes for CASSEGTGLAFF.

Written as DNA, the CDR3 is TGCGCCAGCAGCCAGGTGGGGGGGGCCGCAGATACGCAGTATTTT. Residues: CASSQVGGAADTQYF. V and J are TRBV4-3 and TRBJ2-3; possible D gene TRBD2, 7 bases. The V and J ends lost 3 bases and 4 bases respectively, with 14 bases between them. The CDR3 is made up of 15 amino acids. The germline gives CDR1 LGHNA, CDR2 YSLEER.

The V call is TRBV7-9, the J call TRBJ2-6; D unclear. Germline loops: CDR1 SEHNR, CDR2 FQNEAQ (reference sequence). The CDR3 totals 15 residues. V lost 2 bases and J lost 1, with 6 bases in between. The CDR3 DNA reads TGTGCCAGCAGCTTACTGGGATCTGGGGCCAACGTCCTGACTTTC. Translated, it gives CASSLLGSGANVLTF. Based on the CDR3 plus reference TRBV7-9 and TRBJ2-6, the full variable domain is DTGVSQNPRHKITKRGQNVTFRCDPISEHNRLYWYRQTLGQGPEFLTYFQNEAQLEKSRLLSDRFSAERPKGSFSTLEIQRTEQGDSAMYLCASSLLGSGANVLTFGAGSRLTVL.

This sequence joins TRBV9 and TRBJ2-3, with TRBD2 matching over 8 bases. The CDR3 length is 15 residues. V shed 1 base and J 3 bases; nucleotides not matched to a gene: 4. Looked up from germline, CDR1 is SGDLS and CDR2 is YYNGEE. CDR3 in amino acids: CASSVNSGGTDTQYF. The CDR3 region has the DNA TGTGCCAGCAGCGTAAACAGCGGGGGAACAGATACGCAGTATTTT.

The chain uses TRBV19 and TRBJ1-3; 7 nucleotides agree with TRBD1. The CDR3 has 14 residues. Germline assignment: CDR1 LNHDA and CDR2 SQIVND (reference sequence). With V trimmed by 3 bases and J by 6 bases, 5 bases remained unmatched. CDR3 residues: CASSIGTDINTIYF. The DNA of the CDR3 is TGTGCCAGTAGTATTGGGACAGACATAAACACCATATATTTT.

The chain carries TRBV5-1 and TRBJ2-4; D remains unclear. V lost 4 bases and J 0 bases, leaving 5 bases between the germline ends. CDR1 is SGHRS, CDR2 YFSETQ, per germline. CDR3 length: 13 amino acids. The CDR3 protein is CASSPIAKNIQYF. The CDR3 nucleotides are TGCGCCAGCAGCCCTATAGCCAAAAACATTCAGTACTTC.